This entry concerns a single TCR beta chain. Its cognate antigen is unknown. Only in-frame clones appear in the TCRdb table, and some are missing; sequencing was by immunoSEQ multiplex PCR. The sample contains under 700,000 clones, about 95% of which appear only once. The data were taken from a study of shared clonotypes between healthy human individuals. At the level of the study: Per-donor plates numbered three CD4 naive, three CD4 memory, two CD8 naive and one CD8 memory. Study-level points and caveats: Sequencing depth was expected to affect clonotype sharing among donors.

In germline, CDR1 is SGHRS, CDR2 YFSETQ. There are 14 residues in the CDR3. Trimming cost V 0 bases and J 3 bases, with 10 bases left between them. The naive CD8 fraction comprised CD45RO-negative cells positively selected for CCR7 and excluded terminally differentiated effector memory CD45RA+ cells. This receptor was obtained from a woman in her thirties in good health. This chain connects TRBV5-1 to TRBJ2-7; D is undetermined. What was sequenced was naive CD8+ T cells sorted from blood. Written as DNA, the CDR3 is TGCGCCAGCAGCTTGGAAAGGCGCGGCTACGAGCAGTACTTC. Protein: CASSLERRGYEQYF.